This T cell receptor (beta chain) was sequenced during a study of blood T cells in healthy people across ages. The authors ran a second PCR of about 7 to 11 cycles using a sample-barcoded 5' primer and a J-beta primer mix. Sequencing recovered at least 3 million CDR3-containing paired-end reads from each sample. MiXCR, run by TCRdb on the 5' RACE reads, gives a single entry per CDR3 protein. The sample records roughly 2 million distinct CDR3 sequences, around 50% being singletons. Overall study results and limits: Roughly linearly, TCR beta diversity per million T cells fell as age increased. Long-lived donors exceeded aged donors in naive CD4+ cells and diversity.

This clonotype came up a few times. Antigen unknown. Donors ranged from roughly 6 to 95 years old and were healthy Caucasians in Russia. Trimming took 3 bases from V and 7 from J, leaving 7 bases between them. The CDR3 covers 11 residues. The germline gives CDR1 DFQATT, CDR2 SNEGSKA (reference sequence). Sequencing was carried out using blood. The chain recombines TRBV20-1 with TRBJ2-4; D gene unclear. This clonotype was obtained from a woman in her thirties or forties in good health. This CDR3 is CSASPGNIQYF. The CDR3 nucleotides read TGCAGTGCTAGCCCCGGGAACATTCAGTACTTC.